This T cell receptor beta chain was observed in a study of long-term antiretroviral therapy in people with HIV. Study observations and caveats: Clonotypes expanded prior to ART showed repertoire dominance at all sampled time points.

Trimming took 5 bases from V and 4 from J, leaving 12 bases between them. Germline assignment: CDR1 LNHDA and CDR2 SQIVND (reference sequence). This CDR3 comprises 14 residues. This clone came up a few times. Its antigen is unknown. With survey level as its setting, the immunoSEQ assay was v3.0. Sequencing aimed to cover roughly 40,000-50,000 T-cell genomes per sample. Clones were sequenced by immunoSEQ multiplex PCR, and TCRdb holds only the in-frame ones, with some missing. The table has fewer than 25,000 clones, approximately 82% seen once; the top ten hold approximately 20%. The clonotype comes from a man aged 18 to 30 with HIV. The specimen was unsorted PBMCs, collected 0.1 years before starting antiretroviral therapy. V gene TRBV19 combines with J gene TRBJ1-5, with D unresolved. CDR3 residues: CASSPLIGNQPQHF. The CDR3 bases are TGTGCCAGTAGTCCCCTTATCGGGAATCAGCCCCAGCATTTT.